This is a list of T cell receptor beta chains from one sample in a study of blood T cell repertoires in COVID-19. Data came from immunoSEQ multiplex PCR; TCRdb stores just in-frame clones and leaves some out. The table lists 100,000 to 150,000 clones, about 82% of them singletons. The sequenced sample was peripheral blood. The receptor source for this set is a human donor in a cohort sampled during active COVID-19. Both conserved end residues are part of each CDR3. Each record gives: D gene, clone size, J gene, V gene, CDR3 DNA, CDR3 protein. The D gene is left open where the match is weak. A clone size is listed for some rows: how often the clone was seen (once, few, many), or a class if it is expanded.

>TRBD2|once|TRBJ2-1|TRBV7-9
TGTGCCAGCAGCCTGGGGGATCGGGCCGGGACTACATTATACAATGAGCAGTTCTTC
CASSLGDRAGTTLYNEQFF
>.|.|TRBJ1-1|TRBV14
TGTGCCAGCAGCCCACCGGGAGCGGGCACTGAAGCTTTCTTT
CASSPPGAGTEAFF
>TRBD2|.|TRBJ2-7|TRBV4-1
TGCGCCAGCAGCCAAGGACTAGCGGGAGGATACGAGCAGTACTTC
CASSQGLAGGYEQYF
>.|.|TRBJ1-4|TRBV5-1
TGCGCCAGCAGCTCACCAGATCGACAAGCCGGCAATGAAAAACTGTTTTTT
CASSSPDRQAGNEKLFF
>.|.|TRBJ2-5|TRBV2
TGTGCCAGCGGGGCGACGACCTATCAAGAGACCCAGTACTTC
CASGATTYQETQYF
>.|.|TRBJ1-5|TRBV4-2
TGTGCCAGCAGCCAAGATCCCCAGGGTAAGCAGCCCCAGCATTTT
CASSQDPQGKQPQHF
>.|.|TRBJ2-4|TRBV18
TGTGCCAGCTCACCCGGGGGTGGCAAAAACATTCAGTACTTC
CASSPGGGKNIQYF
>TRBD1|.|TRBJ2-7|TRBV3-1/TRBV3-2
TGTGCCAGCAGCCAAGCTCTCCGGGACAGGTACGAGCAGTACTTC
CASSQALRDRYEQYF
>TRBD1|.|TRBJ1-1|TRBV9
TGTGCCAGCAGCCCAGGGACAGTAAACACTGAAGCTTTCTTT
CASSPGTVNTEAFF
>.|.|TRBJ2-5|TRBV24-1
TGTGCCACCAGTGAGGGCGGAGGTGAGACCCAGTACTTC
CATSEGGGETQYF
>TRBD2|.|TRBJ2-1|TRBV9
TGTGCCAGCAGCTTAGCGGGGAGCTCCTACAATGAGCAGTTCTTC
CASSLAGSSYNEQFF
>TRBD1|few|TRBJ2-7|TRBV10-2
TGCGCCACCAAAGTACAGGGGACCTACGAGCAGTACTTC
CATKVQGTYEQYF
>TRBD1|.|TRBJ2-5|TRBV4-1
TGCGCCAGCAGCCAATTGGGACAGGGCCAAGAGACCCAGTACTTC
CASSQLGQGQETQYF
>.|.|TRBJ2-5|TRBV11-3
TGTGCCAGCAGCTTGGGCGGGAACCAAGAGACCCAGTACTTC
CASSLGGNQETQYF
>.|.|TRBJ2-5|TRBV9
TGTGCCAGCAGCGTAGGCGGAAAAGAGACCCAGTACTTC
CASSVGGKETQYF
>.|.|TRBJ1-4|TRBV6-5
TGTGCCAGCAGTACTTTCCCCGCGGGTGAAAAACTGTTTTTT
CASSTFPAGEKLFF
>.|few|TRBJ1-1|TRBV18
TGTGCCAGCTCACCAGGGCAGGCCACTGAAGCTTTCTTT
CASSPGQATEAFF
>TRBD2|.|TRBJ2-1|TRBV20-1
TGCAGTGCTAGTGGGTCTAGCGGGATACGCCCGTACTACAATGAGCAGTTCTTC
CSASGSSGIRPYYNEQFF
>.|.|TRBJ2-7|TRBV27
TGTGCCAGCAGTACTACAGGGTTCCACGAGCAGTACTTC
CASSTTGFHEQYF
>TRBD2|.|TRBJ2-2|TRBV27
TGTGCCAGCAGTCCAACGAGACTAGCTCGCCCCGGGGAGCTGTTTTTT
CASSPTRLARPGELFF
>TRBD2|.|TRBJ2-1|TRBV28
TGTGCCAGCAGTTTAGGACTAGAAGGTGTTGGGCGATACAATGAGCAGTTCTTC
CASSLGLEGVGRYNEQFF
>.|.|TRBJ1-1|TRBV6-4
TGTGCCAGCACTCTAATGCGGGGGGTCCTGAACACTGAAGCTTTCTTT
CASTLMRGVLNTEAFF
>.|.|TRBJ2-2|TRBV9
TGTGCCAGCAGCGGAGGAACCACCGGGGAGCTGTTTTTT
CASSGGTTGELFF
>.|.|TRBJ2-7|TRBV11-1
TGTGCCAGCAGCCCCCTATACTACGAGCAGTACTTC
CASSPLYYEQYF
>TRBD1|few|TRBJ2-1|TRBV4-1
TGCGCCAGCAGCCCGAGATACCCCGGGACAGCTAATGAGCAGTTCTTC
CASSPRYPGTANEQFF
>.|.|TRBJ1-2|TRBV5-1
TGCGCCAGCAGCGGAACAGTTCAGGGCTACACCTTC
CASSGTVQGYTF
>.|.|TRBJ1-6|TRBV12-3/TRBV12-4
TGTGCCAGCAGTTCGCGGGGGGCCCTCCACTTT
CASSSRGALHF
>TRBD1|.|TRBJ1-5|TRBV6-6
TGTGCCAGCAGCAGGGACAGCGCAAATCAGCCCCAGCATTTT
CASSRDSANQPQHF